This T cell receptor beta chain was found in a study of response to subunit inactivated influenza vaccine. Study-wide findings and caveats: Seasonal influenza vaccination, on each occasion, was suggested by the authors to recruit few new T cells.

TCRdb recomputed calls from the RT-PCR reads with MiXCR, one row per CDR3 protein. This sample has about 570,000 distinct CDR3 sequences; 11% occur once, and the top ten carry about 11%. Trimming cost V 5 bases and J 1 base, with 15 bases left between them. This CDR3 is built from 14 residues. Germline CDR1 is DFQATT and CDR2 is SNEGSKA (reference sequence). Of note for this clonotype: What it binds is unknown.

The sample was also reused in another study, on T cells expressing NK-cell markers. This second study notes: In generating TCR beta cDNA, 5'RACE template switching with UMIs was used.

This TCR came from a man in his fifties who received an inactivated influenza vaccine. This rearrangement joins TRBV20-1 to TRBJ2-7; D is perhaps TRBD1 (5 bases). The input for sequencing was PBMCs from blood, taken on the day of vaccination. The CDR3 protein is CSAGWGLRSYEQYF. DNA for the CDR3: TGCAGTGCTGGGTGGGGCCTGCGATCCTACGAGCAGTACTTC.